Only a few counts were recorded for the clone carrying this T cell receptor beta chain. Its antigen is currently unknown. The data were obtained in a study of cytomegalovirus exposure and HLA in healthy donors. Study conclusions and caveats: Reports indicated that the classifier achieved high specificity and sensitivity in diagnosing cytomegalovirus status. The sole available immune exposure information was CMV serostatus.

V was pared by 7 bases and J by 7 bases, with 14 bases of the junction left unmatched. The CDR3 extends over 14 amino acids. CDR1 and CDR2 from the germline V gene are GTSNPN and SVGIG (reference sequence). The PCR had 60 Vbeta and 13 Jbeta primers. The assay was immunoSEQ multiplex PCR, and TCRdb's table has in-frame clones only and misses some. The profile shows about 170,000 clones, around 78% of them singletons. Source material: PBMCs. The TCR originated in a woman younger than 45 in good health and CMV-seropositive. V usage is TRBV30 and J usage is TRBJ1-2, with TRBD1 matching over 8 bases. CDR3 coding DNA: TGTGCCTTTGAGACAGGGGTGACGGCGGTTGGCTACACCTTC. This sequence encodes CAFETGVTAVGYTF. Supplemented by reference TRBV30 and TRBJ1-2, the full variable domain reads SQTIHQWPATLVQPVGSPLSLECTVEGTSNPNLYWYRQAAGRGLQLLFYSVGIGQISSEVPQNLSASRPQDRQFILSSKKLLLSDSGFYLCAFETGVTAVGYTFGSGTRLTVV.